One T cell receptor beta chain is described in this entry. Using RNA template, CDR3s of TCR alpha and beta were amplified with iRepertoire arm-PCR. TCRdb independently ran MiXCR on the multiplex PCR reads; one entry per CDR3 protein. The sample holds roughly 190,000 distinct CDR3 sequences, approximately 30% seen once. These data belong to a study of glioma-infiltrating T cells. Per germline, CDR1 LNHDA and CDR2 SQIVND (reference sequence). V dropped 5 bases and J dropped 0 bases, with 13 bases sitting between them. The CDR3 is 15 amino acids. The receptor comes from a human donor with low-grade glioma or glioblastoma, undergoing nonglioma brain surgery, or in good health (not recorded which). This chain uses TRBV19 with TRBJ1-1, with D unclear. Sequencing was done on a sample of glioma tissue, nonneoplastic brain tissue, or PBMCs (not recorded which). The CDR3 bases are TGTGCCAGTAGTGAAACCGGGTTGATGAACACTGAAGCTTTCTTT. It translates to CASSETGLMNTEAFF.